Listed below are T cell receptor beta chains from one sample, sequenced in a study of PD-1 blockade in classical Hodgkin lymphoma. Libraries were prepared by immunoSEQ multiplex PCR; TCRdb keeps only in-frame clonotypes and omits some of them. In the table there are 20,000 to 30,000 clones, approximately 69% of which are singletons. Sequencing was performed on peripheral blood mononuclear cells (PBMCs), taken at baseline. The receptors originated from a human donor with classical Hodgkin lymphoma. Both conserved end residues are part of each CDR3. Fields, in order: V gene, clone size, D gene, J gene, CDR3 DNA, CDR3 protein. A D gene is named only where the DNA matches it firmly. Not every row has a clone size; where given, it reads once, few, many or a size class.

TRBV7-9	-	-	TRBJ1-1	TGTGCCAGCAGAGGGAACACTGAAGCTTTCTTT	CASRGNTEAFF
TRBV6-4	-	-	TRBJ1-1	TGTGCCAGCGCTTTGGCGGGGAACACTGAAGCTTTCTTT	CASALAGNTEAFF
TRBV27	-	-	TRBJ2-4	TGTGCCAGCAAGGCCAAAAACATTCAGTACTTC	CASKAKNIQYF
TRBV11-3	once	-	TRBJ2-1	TGTGCCAGCAGCTTTAGCTTGGGGTCGGGGAATGAGCAGTTCTTC	CASSFSLGSGNEQFF
TRBV4-3	-	-	TRBJ2-7	TGCGCCAGCAGCCAAGAGTCGGGTCCCTACGAGCAGTACTTC	CASSQESGPYEQYF
TRBV6-5	-	-	TRBJ2-1	TGTGCCAGGAGCCAGGATGAGCAGTTCTTC	CARSQDEQFF
TRBV19	-	TRBD2	TRBJ2-5	TGTGCCAGTACCTCAAGCGGGGGGGGGTCAGAGACCCAGTACTTC	CASTSSGGGSETQYF
TRBV23-1	-	-	TRBJ2-3	TGCGCCAGCGCGGGTGCGGTCACAGATACGCAGTATTTT	CASAGAVTDTQYF
TRBV13	-	-	TRBJ2-7	TGTGCCAGCAGCTTAGGTCGAAGCTACGAGCAGTACTTC	CASSLGRSYEQYF
TRBV18	-	-	TRBJ1-2	TGTGCCAGCTCACCCATAACAGAGGGTGGTTACGGCTACACCTTC	CASSPITEGGYGYTF
TRBV5-4	few	-	TRBJ1-1	TGTGCCAGCAGCTTGGCCTCCGGGACGAACACTGAAGCTTTCTTT	CASSLASGTNTEAFF
TRBV5-1	-	TRBD1	TRBJ2-1	TGCGCCAGCAGCTGGGGACAGGGGATCTCTGGTTTAATTAGCTCCTACAATGAGCAGTTCTTC	CASSWGQGISGLISSYNEQFF
TRBV28	-	-	TRBJ2-7	TGTGCCAGCAGTTTAGCAGGGGACTCCTACGAGCAGTACTTC	CASSLAGDSYEQYF
TRBV11-3	-	TRBD1	TRBJ2-2	TGTGCCAGCCAGGGGGTCAGGACCGGGGAGCTGTTTTTT	CASQGVRTGELFF
TRBV18	once	-	TRBJ1-3	TGTGCCAGCTCAACGAACCGGGCCCGACTCTCTGGAAACACCATATATTTT	CASSTNRARLSGNTIYF
TRBV6-6	-	-	TRBJ1-2	TGTGCCAGCAGTTACTCTAAAGTCCAGGATGGCTACACCTTC	CASSYSKVQDGYTF
TRBV7-9	-	-	TRBJ2-7	TGTGCCAGCAGCCGAATGGGGGAAGAGCAGTACTTC	CASSRMGEEQYF
TRBV25-1	-	-	TRBJ2-2	TGTGCCAGCAGTGCCGGGCCCGGGGAGCTGTTTTTT	CASSAGPGELFF
TRBV18	-	-	TRBJ2-5	TGTGCCAGCTCGCGGGCGAGGGGGGGTCAAGAGACCCAGTACTTC	CASSRARGGQETQYF
TRBV2	-	-	TRBJ2-3	TGTGCCAGCAGTGAAGCGCTATGGTCCGTTTCGGGGGATACGCAGTATTTT	CASSEALWSVSGDTQYF
TRBV29-1	once	-	TRBJ2-3	TGCAGCGTTGGGGACCGCGGGAAAACTAGCACAGATACGCAGTATTTT	CSVGDRGKTSTDTQYF
TRBV9	few	TRBD1	TRBJ2-3	TGTGCCAGCAGCGTCGACGTCGGGACAGGGGGCACAGATACGCAGTATTTT	CASSVDVGTGGTDTQYF
TRBV9	-	-	TRBJ2-5	TGTGCCAGCAGCGCCACAGCGGGTTCTCAAGAGACCCAGTACTTC	CASSATAGSQETQYF
TRBV2	-	TRBD1	TRBJ2-1	TGTGCCAACCCGACAGGGGGCTCCTACAATGAGCAGTTCTTC	CANPTGGSYNEQFF
TRBV7-9	-	-	TRBJ1-4	TGTGCCAGCAGCTCAGGGTATTCTGAAAAACTGTTTTTT	CASSSGYSEKLFF
TRBV19	-	-	TRBJ2-5	TGTGCCAGTAGTTTCTCCCTATCAGCGCGGCGGGAGACCCAGTACTTC	CASSFSLSARRETQYF
TRBV4-1	-	TRBD1	TRBJ1-1	TGCGCCAGCAGCCCTCCGCCAGGGGGCAGCACTGAAGCTTTCTTT	CASSPPPGGSTEAFF
TRBV5-1	-	-	TRBJ2-5	TGCGCCAGCAGTTGGTACAACCCAGGCCAAGAGACCCAGTACTTC	CASSWYNPGQETQYF
TRBV4-1	few	-	TRBJ2-7	TGCGCCAGCAGCCAAGCCCCCGGGAGTTACGAGCAGTACTTC	CASSQAPGSYEQYF
TRBV4-1	-	-	TRBJ1-6	TGCGCCAGCGGCCGAGTAGGGGAGGGGAGTTCACCCCTCCACTTT	CASGRVGEGSSPLHF
TRBV5-4	-	-	TRBJ2-7	TGTGCCAGCAGCTTGGGAAGCGAGTGGGTCGAGCAGTACTTC	CASSLGSEWVEQYF
TRBV7-2	-	-	TRBJ2-3	TGTGCCAGCAGCTTCCTAGGGCCGATGAATACGCAGTATTTT	CASSFLGPMNTQYF
TRBV19	-	-	TRBJ1-4	TGTGCCAGTAGTCCCGGGGCTCGTACGAGTAGGAAACTGTTTTTT	CASSPGARTSRKLFF
TRBV28	-	-	TRBJ2-1	TGTGCCAGCGCGAGCAATGAGCAGTTCTTC	CASASNEQFF
TRBV13	-	TRBD1	TRBJ1-2	TGTGCCAGCAGCGGTACCGGGACAGGCCTCGCTAACTATGGCTACACCTTC	CASSGTGTGLANYGYTF
TRBV7-9	-	-	TRBJ2-1	TGTGCCAGCAGCTTAAGGAAAATCGGGCAGGGGAGTCACAATGAGCAGTTCTTC	CASSLRKIGQGSHNEQFF
TRBV19	-	TRBD1	TRBJ2-7	TGTGCCAGTAGTATAGGATTGACAGGGGGCTATGACGAGCAGTACTTC	CASSIGLTGGYDEQYF
TRBV6-5	-	-	TRBJ2-2	TGTGCCAGCAGTTATAGGGAATCCGGGGAGCTGTTTTTT	CASSYRESGELFF
TRBV4-1	once	TRBD1	TRBJ1-1	TGCGCCAGCAGCCAAGTTACAGGGGGCACTGAAGCTTTCTTT	CASSQVTGGTEAFF